These T cell receptor beta chains were read from a single sample in a study of shared clonotypes between healthy human individuals. The protocol was immunoSEQ multiplex PCR, while the TCRdb copy is restricted to in-frame clones and leaves out a portion. The repertoire holds about 2.1 million clones, with just over 90% as singletons. Sequencing was performed on naive CD8+ T cells from PBMCs. Every receptor here comes from a man aged 18-30 years in good health. Some clones in this sample may be carry-over from other donors' samples. Both conserved end residues are part of each CDR3. D genes are given only for firm matches. Only part of the rows carry a size: once, few, many, or a class if the clone is expanded.

D gene	V gene	clone size	J gene	CDR3 DNA	CDR3 protein
.	TRBV10-3	.	TRBJ2-3	TGTGCCATCAGTGAGTCCATCCTAACCCGAACAGATACGCAGTATTTT	CAISESILTRTDTQYF
.	TRBV27	.	TRBJ2-5	TGTGCCAGCAGTTTATACAGGCAAGAGACCCAGTACTTC	CASSLYRQETQYF
.	TRBV28	.	TRBJ2-3	TGTGCCAGCAGTTTCGGGGTCACAGATACGCAGTATTTT	CASSFGVTDTQYF
.	TRBV14	.	TRBJ2-5	TGTGCCAGCAGCGTAACTAGCAGGTCAGAGACCCAGTACTTC	CASSVTSRSETQYF
.	TRBV28	.	TRBJ2-3	TGTGCCAGCAGTTTCGGACCCACTCAAACTAGCACAGATACGCAGTATTTT	CASSFGPTQTSTDTQYF
.	TRBV4-3	.	TRBJ1-2	TGCGCCAGCAGCCAAGATCGAAAGGTTGGCTACACCTTC	CASSQDRKVGYTF
.	TRBV6-5	once	TRBJ1-2	TGTGCCAGCAAGGGGGGGATCCATGGCTACACCTTC	CASKGGIHGYTF
.	TRBV9	.	TRBJ2-1	TGTGCCAGCAGCGTAGATGTAACGGGAGTAAATGAGCAGTTCTTC	CASSVDVTGVNEQFF
.	TRBV6-1	.	TRBJ2-3	TGTGCCAGCAGTGAATTCTTTAGCACAGATACGCAGTATTTT	CASSEFFSTDTQYF
.	TRBV7-2	.	TRBJ1-2	TGTGTAGGTAGTTATGGCTACACCTTC	CVGSYGYTF
.	TRBV30	.	TRBJ1-4	TGTGCCTGGAGTCCATACCGGCGGAAGAATGAAAAACTGTTTTTT	CAWSPYRRKNEKLFF
.	TRBV9	.	TRBJ1-5	TGTGCCAGCAGCCCCGGGACCGCCTTCAATCAGCCCCAGCATTTT	CASSPGTAFNQPQHF
TRBD2	TRBV13	.	TRBJ2-2	TGTGCCAGCAGCCTTAGGCCTGGGACTACGCCGAGCGACACCGGGGAGCTGTTTTTT	CASSLRPGTTPSDTGELFF
.	TRBV9	.	TRBJ2-1	TGTGCCGTACCTGGATTTTACAATGAGCAGTTCTTC	CAVPGFYNEQFF
.	TRBV6-9	.	TRBJ2-1	TGTGCCAGCACTTTAGGCCGGGACATTGCCCCCTACAATGAGCAGTTCTTC	CASTLGRDIAPYNEQFF
.	TRBV9	.	TRBJ1-3	TGTGCCAGCAGCGTAGACGAGTTTTCTGGAAACACCATATATTTT	CASSVDEFSGNTIYF
.	TRBV7-8	.	TRBJ1-4	TGTGCCAGCAGCTTAGTCCCCAATGAAAAACTGTTTTTT	CASSLVPNEKLFF
.	TRBV4-1	once	TRBJ1-5	TGCGCCAGCAGCCAAGATACCCCAGGGCTTATCTATCAGCCCCAGCATTTT	CASSQDTPGLIYQPQHF
TRBD2	TRBV28	.	TRBJ2-7	TGTGCCACCGGAGCTGGCTTACTAGCGGGAGTAAACGAGCAGTACTTC	CATGAGLLAGVNEQYF
.	TRBV6-6	.	TRBJ2-1	TGTGCCAGCAGTGCGGACAATGAGCAGTTCTTC	CASSADNEQFF
.	TRBV11-2	.	TRBJ2-7	TGTGCCAGCAGCCCGACCGGTGAGGTTCTCGACGAGCAGTACTTC	CASSPTGEVLDEQYF
.	TRBV7-9	.	TRBJ2-1	TGTGCCAGCAGCTCGGGCGGAAGCTCCTACAATGAGCAGTTCTTC	CASSSGGSSYNEQFF
TRBD1	TRBV2	.	TRBJ1-2	TGTGCCAGCAGTGACGATCGAGGGACAGGGGAGGGCGGCTACACCTTC	CASSDDRGTGEGGYTF
TRBD2	TRBV19	.	TRBJ2-4	TGTGCCAGTACCGGACTAGCGGGAGGCAGGAACATTCAGTACTTC	CASTGLAGGRNIQYF